This TCR beta chain was captured in a study of naive and memory T cell subsets. This clonotype was seen repeatedly, ten times or more. Its antigen is unidentified. An equimolar mix of two oligonucleotides served as the beta constant-region primer for TRBC1 and TRBC2. Four rounds of PCR amplified the ligated cDNA using nested alpha and beta constant-region primers plus SP2. One entry per CDR3 protein, called by TCRdb with MiXCR from the UMI-ligation and nested PCR reads. Of 150,000 or so distinct CDR3 sequences listed, about 20% are singletons. Overnight CMV lysate stimulation of fresh PBMCs defined donor CMV status by CD4+ IFNgamma. Regarding the study as a whole: A clonotype means one alpha or beta sequence, not an alpha/beta pair. Especially in CD8 cells, naive repertoires contained a few larger clonotypes, possibly CD45RA-re-expressing memory cells.

CDR3 size: 15 residues. V lost 5 bases, J lost 0 bases, and 3 bases stayed unmatched. The receptor comes from a human donor in good health. The chain couples TRBV12-3 or TRBV12-4 to TRBJ1-3; the match to TRBD1 covers 8 bases. Source material: naive CD4+ T cells from blood. CDR3 amino acids: CASSRDRSSGNTIYF. The DNA of the CDR3 is TGTGCCAGCAGTCGGGACAGGAGCTCTGGAAACACCATATATTTT.